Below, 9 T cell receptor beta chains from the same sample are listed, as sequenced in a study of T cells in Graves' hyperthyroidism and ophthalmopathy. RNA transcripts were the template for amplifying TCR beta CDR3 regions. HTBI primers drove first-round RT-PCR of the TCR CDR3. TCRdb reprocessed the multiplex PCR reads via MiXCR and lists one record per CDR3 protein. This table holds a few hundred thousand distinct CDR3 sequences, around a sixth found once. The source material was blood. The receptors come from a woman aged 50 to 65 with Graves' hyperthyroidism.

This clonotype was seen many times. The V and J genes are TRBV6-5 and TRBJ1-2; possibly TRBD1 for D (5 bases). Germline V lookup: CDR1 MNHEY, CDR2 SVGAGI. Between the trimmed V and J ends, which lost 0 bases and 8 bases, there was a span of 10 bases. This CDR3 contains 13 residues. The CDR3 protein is CASSYSSGDGYTF. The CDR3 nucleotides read TGTGCCAGCAGTTACTCCTCCGGGGACGGCTACACCTTC.

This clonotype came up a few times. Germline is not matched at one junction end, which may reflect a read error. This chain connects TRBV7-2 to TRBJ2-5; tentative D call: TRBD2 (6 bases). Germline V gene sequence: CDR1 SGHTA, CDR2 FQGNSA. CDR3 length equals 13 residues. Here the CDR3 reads CANSLVGSETQYF. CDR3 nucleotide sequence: TGTGCCAACAGCTTAGTCGGGAGCGAGACCCAGTACTTC.

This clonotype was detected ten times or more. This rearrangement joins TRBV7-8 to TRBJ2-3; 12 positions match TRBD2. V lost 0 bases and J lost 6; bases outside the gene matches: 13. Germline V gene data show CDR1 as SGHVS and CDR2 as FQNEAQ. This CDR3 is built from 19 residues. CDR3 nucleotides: TGTGCCAGCAGCTTAGCATTGGGACTAGCGGGTGGCCATGGGGATACGCAGTATTTT. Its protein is CASSLALGLAGGHGDTQYF.

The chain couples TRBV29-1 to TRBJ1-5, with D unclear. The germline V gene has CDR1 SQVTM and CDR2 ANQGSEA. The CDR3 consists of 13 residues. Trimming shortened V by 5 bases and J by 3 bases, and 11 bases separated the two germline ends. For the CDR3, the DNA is TGCAGCGTTAAAATCAGCCCCAATCAGCCCCAGCATTTT. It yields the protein CSVKISPNQPQHF.

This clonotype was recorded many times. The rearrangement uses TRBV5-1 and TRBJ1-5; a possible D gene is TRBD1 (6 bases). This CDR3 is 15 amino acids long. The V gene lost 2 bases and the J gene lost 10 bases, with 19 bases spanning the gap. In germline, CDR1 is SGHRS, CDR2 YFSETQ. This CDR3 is CASSFMGAGESPQHF. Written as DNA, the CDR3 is TGCGCCAGCAGCTTTATGGGGGCAGGGGAGAGCCCCCAGCATTTT.

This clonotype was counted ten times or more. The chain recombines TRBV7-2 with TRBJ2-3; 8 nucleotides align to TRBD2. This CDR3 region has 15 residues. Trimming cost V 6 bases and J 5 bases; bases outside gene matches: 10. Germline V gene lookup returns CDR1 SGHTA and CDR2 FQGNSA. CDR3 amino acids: CASSPIGTRLDTQYF. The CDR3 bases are TGTGCCAGCAGTCCGATTGGGACTAGATTAGATACGCAGTATTTT.

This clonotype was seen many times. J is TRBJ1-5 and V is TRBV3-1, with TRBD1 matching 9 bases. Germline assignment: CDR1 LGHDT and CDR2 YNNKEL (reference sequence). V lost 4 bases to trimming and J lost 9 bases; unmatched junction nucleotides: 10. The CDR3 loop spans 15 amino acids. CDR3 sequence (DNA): TGTGCCAGCAGCCCGACCGGGACAGGGAGCACGCCCCAGCATTTT. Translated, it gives CASSPTGTGSTPQHF.

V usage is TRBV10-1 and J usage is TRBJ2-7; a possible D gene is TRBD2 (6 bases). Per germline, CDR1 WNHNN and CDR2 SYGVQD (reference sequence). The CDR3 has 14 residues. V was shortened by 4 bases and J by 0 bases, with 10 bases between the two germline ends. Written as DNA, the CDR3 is TGCGCCAGCAGTGGGGAGGTCCCCTCCTACGAGCAGTACTTC. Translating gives CASSGEVPSYEQYF.

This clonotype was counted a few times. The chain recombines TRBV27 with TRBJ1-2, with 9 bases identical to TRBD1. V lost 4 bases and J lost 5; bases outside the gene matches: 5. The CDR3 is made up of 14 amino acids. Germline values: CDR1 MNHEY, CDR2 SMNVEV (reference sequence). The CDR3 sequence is CASSYGTGRYGYTF. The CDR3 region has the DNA TGTGCCAGCAGTTACGGGACAGGGAGATATGGCTACACCTTC.